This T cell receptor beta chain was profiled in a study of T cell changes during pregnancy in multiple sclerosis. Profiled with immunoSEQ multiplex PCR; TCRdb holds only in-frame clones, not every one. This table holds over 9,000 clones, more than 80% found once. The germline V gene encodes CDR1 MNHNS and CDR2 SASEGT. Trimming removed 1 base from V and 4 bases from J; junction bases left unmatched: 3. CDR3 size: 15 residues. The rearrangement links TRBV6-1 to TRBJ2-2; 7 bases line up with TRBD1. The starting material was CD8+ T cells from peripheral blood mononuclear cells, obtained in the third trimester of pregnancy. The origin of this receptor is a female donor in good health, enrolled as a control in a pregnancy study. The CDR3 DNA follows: TGTGCCAGCAGTGAAGAGTCAGGGGGCACCGGGGAGCTGTTTTTT. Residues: CASSEESGGTGELFF.